These 30 T cell receptor beta chains were sequenced from one sample in a study of cytomegalovirus exposure and HLA in healthy donors. The PCR had 60 Vbeta and 13 Jbeta primers. Data came from immunoSEQ multiplex PCR; TCRdb stores just in-frame clones and leaves some out. In the table there are around 130,000 clones, roughly 75% of which are singletons. The sequencing sample was made of PBMCs. The source is a man aged 30 to 39 in good health and CMV-seronegative.

The chain couples TRBV5-1 to TRBJ2-7, with TRBD1 identical over 7 bases. In germline, CDR1 is SGHRS, CDR2 YFSETQ. The CDR3 is made up of 16 amino acids. V was pared by 0 bases and J by 1 base, with 7 bases of the junction left unmatched. The CDR3 DNA follows: TGCGCCAGCAGCTTGGAGCCAGGGGGTTTATCCTACGAGCAGTACTTC. Amino acids: CASSLEPGGLSYEQYF.

This chain joins TRBV5-6 and TRBJ1-6; D not certain. The V end was cut by 3 bases, the J end by 7 bases, with 11 bases between. Germline loops: CDR1 SGHDT, CDR2 YYEEEE. This CDR3 spans 14 amino acids. Here the CDR3 reads CASSWREKNSPLHF. CDR3 DNA sequence: TGTGCCAGCAGCTGGCGGGAGAAGAATTCACCCCTCCACTTT.

This clone was seen more than once but under ten times. The chain combines TRBV7-8 with TRBJ2-3; TRBD1 aligns across 12 bases. The J segment lost 4 bases and the V segment lost 5 bases, leaving 7 bases of the junction unmatched. This CDR3 spans 16 amino acids. CDR1 and CDR2 from the germline V gene are SGHVS and FQNEAQ. The CDR3 region is CASSNPGQGASDTQYF. As DNA, the CDR3 is TGTGCCAGCAGCAATCCGGGACAGGGGGCCTCAGATACGCAGTATTTT.

This clone has just a few counts. The chain is built from TRBV2 and TRBJ2-3, with 8 positions matching TRBD2. From germline, CDR1 is SNHLY and CDR2 FYNNEI. CDR3 size: 17 residues. Losses at the gene ends were 5 bases for V and 4 bases for J; bases not matched to a gene: 14. The chain's CDR3 is CASSQSLTGGPSDTQYF. Here the CDR3 DNA reads TGTGCCAGCAGTCAAAGCCTAACGGGGGGGCCGTCAGATACGCAGTATTTT.

The rearrangement links TRBV9 to TRBJ2-3; perhaps TRBD2 as D (6 bases). Per germline, CDR1 SGDLS and CDR2 YYNGEE. Trimming cost V 4 bases and J 2 bases, with 8 bases left between them. The CDR3 is made up of 13 amino acids. In DNA form, the CDR3 reads TGTGCCAGCAGCCGGGACTCCACAGATACGCAGTATTTT. Its protein is CASSRDSTDTQYF.

Points on this clone: At one end the junction does not follow the germline gene, possibly because of a read error. The J gene is TRBJ2-7, the V gene TRBV25-1; weak D call: TRBD1 (5 bases). The CDR3 spans 13 residues. CDR1 MGHDK and CDR2 SYGVNS come from the germline V gene. CDR3: CASSEWGRAGSPF. Written as DNA, the CDR3 is TGTGCCAGCAGTGAATGGGGTCGGGCAGGGTCCCCTTTC.

This sequence joins TRBV7-9 and TRBJ1-3; tentatively, D is TRBD1 (5 bases). Germline V lookup: CDR1 SEHNR, CDR2 FQNEAQ (reference sequence). V dropped 5 bases and J dropped 0 bases, with 11 bases sitting between them. CDR3 size: 15 residues. In DNA form, the CDR3 reads TGTGCCAGCAGCAGGGACTTGTCCTCTGGAAACACCATATATTTT. This encodes CASSRDLSSGNTIYF. Variable domain in full (rest from reference TRBV7-9 and TRBJ1-3): DTGVSQNPRHKITKRGQNVTFRCDPISEHNRLYWYRQTLGQGPEFLTYFQNEAQLEKSRLLSDRFSAERPKGSFSTLEIQRTEQGDSAMYLCASSRDLSSGNTIYFGEGSWLTVV.

The chain uses TRBV5-6 and TRBJ1-3; TRBD1 is a possible D gene (6 bases). The CDR3 totals 16 residues. The V and J ends lost 3 bases and 5 bases respectively, with 18 bases between them. From germline, CDR1 is SGHDT and CDR2 YYEEEE. Written as DNA, the CDR3 is TGTGCCAGCAGCTCAACAGGGAATGGGTTGCGAAACACCATATATTTT. It translates to CASSSTGNGLRNTIYF.

The CDR3 protein is CAWSRDGRPEQYF. As DNA, the CDR3 is TGTGCCTGGAGCCGGGACGGGAGACCCGAGCAGTACTTC. V usage is TRBV30 and J usage is TRBJ2-5, with D possibly being TRBD2 (6 bases). With the DNA end fitting TRBJ2-7 better, the J assignment may be wrong. Germline assignment: CDR1 GTSNPN and CDR2 SVGIG (reference sequence). CDR3 length equals 13 residues.

This clone was detected a few times. The CDR3 spells CASRELVSELKYF. The CDR3 DNA follows: TGCGCCAGCCGAGAACTAGTCTCTGAGTTGAAGTACTTC. The chain is built from TRBV5-1 and TRBJ2-7, with D perhaps TRBD2 (5 bases). Germline lookup yields CDR1 SGHRS and CDR2 YFSETQ. V lost 7 bases and J lost 11, with 22 bases in between. CDR3 length: 13 residues.

This chain joins TRBV6-1 and TRBJ2-7, with 7 bases aligning to TRBD1. This CDR3 has 14 amino acids. V was pared by 6 bases and J by 4 bases, with 9 bases of the junction left unmatched. Germline V gene sequence: CDR1 MNHNS, CDR2 SASEGT. This CDR3 is CASSPPWTGYEQYF. As DNA, the CDR3 is TGTGCCAGCAGCCCCCCCTGGACAGGATACGAGCAGTACTTC.

The chain joins TRBV6-5 to TRBJ2-1; TRBD1 agrees at 8 bases. Germline CDR1 and CDR2: MNHEY and SVGAGI. The CDR3 has 15 amino acids. J gave up 5 bases and V 7 bases, and 10 bases lay outside the gene matches. This CDR3 is CASTRGSGGDNEQFF. CDR3 in DNA: TGTGCCAGCACCCGCGGTTCAGGGGGCGACAATGAGCAGTTCTTC.

This CDR3 reads CASRPRSSGNTIYF. The CDR3 bases are TGTGCCAGCAGGCCACGGAGCTCTGGAAACACCATATATTTT. The rearrangement joins TRBV27 to TRBJ1-3; D gene unclear. Trimming stripped 6 bases from V and 0 bases from J, with 9 bases between. The CDR3 length is 14 residues. CDR1 and CDR2 (germline): MNHEY, SMNVEV (reference sequence).

The chain carries TRBV6-1 and TRBJ2-7; a weak D match, TRBD2 (5 bases). The V gene lost 6 bases and the J gene lost 2 bases, with 8 bases spanning the gap. This CDR3 region has 12 residues. Germline CDR1 and CDR2: MNHNS and SASEGT. CDR3: CASRPGAYEQYF. The DNA of the CDR3 is TGTGCCAGCAGACCCGGGGCCTACGAGCAGTACTTC.

To note about this clone: Lacking the conserved final phenylalanine or tryptophan, this CDR3 likely reflects a read error. It is unclear where the CDR3 begins or ends on the DNA, so no DNA is shown, and the CDR3 is as TCRdb lists it. The chain carries TRBV2 and TRBJ1-2. 9 amino acids form the CDR3, both terminal residues included. Germline CDR1 SNHLY, CDR2 FYNNEI. The CDR3 loop is CASSERGGG.

The chain employs TRBV4-3 and TRBJ1-2; unclear D gene. The germline V gene has CDR1 LGHNA and CDR2 YSLEER. Trimming cost V 0 bases and J 6 bases, with 8 bases left between them. This CDR3 has 13 amino acids. CDR3 amino acids: CASSQDEGDGYTF. The CDR3 DNA follows: TGCGCCAGCAGCCAAGACGAGGGAGATGGCTACACCTTC.

This clone occurred once. The chain has TRBV28 and TRBJ2-7; D possibly corresponds to TRBD1 (6 bases). The CDR3 spans 13 residues. The germline CDR1 and CDR2 sequences are MDHEN and SYDVKM. Trimming took 4 bases from V and 11 from J, leaving 18 bases between them. The CDR3 reads CASSSKLRDMEYF. The CDR3 DNA reads as TGTGCCAGCAGTTCTAAGCTACGGGACATGGAGTACTTC.

The gene calls are TRBV27 and TRBJ2-5; D possibly corresponds to TRBD2 (6 bases). Germline lookup yields CDR1 MNHEY and CDR2 SMNVEV (reference sequence). CDR3 length: 11 amino acids. The ends were cut back, 6 bases at V and 7 bases at J, with 9 bases in the middle. CDR3 sequence reads: CASSKEGTQYF. In nucleotides, the CDR3 is TGTGCCAGCAGCAAGGAGGGGACCCAGTACTTC.

The rearrangement uses TRBV6-1 and TRBJ2-7; perhaps TRBD2 as D (6 bases). CDR3 length: 15 amino acids. Trimming took off 2 bases at V and 2 bases at J, with 13 bases between the two ends. Germline loops: CDR1 MNHNS, CDR2 SASEGT. DNA of the CDR3: TGTGCCAGCAGTGAAAGCGGGTCAGGGACCTACGAGCAGTACTTC. Residues: CASSESGSGTYEQYF.

The chain is built from TRBV19 and TRBJ1-1; tentatively, D is TRBD1 (5 bases). CDR3 size: 12 residues. Trimming took 9 bases from V and 9 from J, leaving 17 bases between them. Germline lookup yields CDR1 LNHDA and CDR2 SQIVND (reference sequence). The CDR3 nucleotides read TGTGCCAGAAGAAAAGGGGCCCGAAAAGCTTTCTTT. Amino acids: CARRKGARKAFF.

This clone was observed once. The rearrangement links TRBV7-2 to TRBJ2-7; TRBD1 aligns across 9 bases. Germline assignment: CDR1 SGHTA and CDR2 FQGNSA. The CDR3 totals 15 residues. V shed 4 bases and J 4 bases; nucleotides not matched to a gene: 8. The CDR3 sequence: CASSSAGTGSYEQYF. Here the CDR3 DNA reads TGTGCCAGCAGCTCTGCCGGGACAGGGAGTTACGAGCAGTACTTC.

The rearrangement uses TRBV2 and TRBJ1-1; TRBD1 matches at 7 bases. Germline assignment: CDR1 SNHLY and CDR2 FYNNEI. There are 13 residues in the CDR3. Trimming cost V 6 bases and J 5 bases; bases outside gene matches: 6. The CDR3 protein is CASSLQGRTEAFF. CDR3 DNA sequence: TGTGCCAGCAGCCTACAGGGGCGAACTGAAGCTTTCTTT.

The J gene is TRBJ1-5, the V gene TRBV5-1; perhaps TRBD1 as D (5 bases). Trimming took off 3 bases at V and 6 bases at J, with 13 bases between the two ends. The CDR3 has 14 amino acids. CDR1 is SGHRS, CDR2 YFSETQ, per germline. The DNA for the CDR3 is TGCGCCAGCAGCTCTTCAAGGGGCGGTCAGCCCCAGCATTTT. Protein: CASSSSRGGQPQHF.

V is TRBV29-1 and J is TRBJ1-1; TRBD1 aligns across 7 bases. This CDR3 comprises 14 residues. Losses at the gene ends were 5 bases for V and 1 base for J; bases not matched to a gene: 7. Germline CDR1 SQVTM, CDR2 ANQGSEA. In nucleotides, the CDR3 is TGCAGCGTTACACCGAACAGGGGGAACACTGAAGCTTTCTTT. Translation gives CSVTPNRGNTEAFF.

This chain connects TRBV4-2 to TRBJ2-3; D possibly corresponds to TRBD2 (6 bases). This CDR3 region has 17 residues. Trimming left V 4 bases short and J 2 bases short, with 19 bases between. Germline V lookup: CDR1 LGHNA, CDR2 YNFKEQ. This chain's CDR3 is CASSPGLTGDPTDTQYF. DNA for the CDR3: TGTGCCAGCAGCCCCGGACTAACGGGGGACCCCACAGATACGCAGTATTTT.

The J gene is TRBJ2-3, the V gene TRBV4-3; a weak D match, TRBD2 (6 bases). Trimming stripped 4 bases from V and 5 bases from J, with 22 bases between. The CDR3 is made up of 17 amino acids. Per germline, CDR1 LGHNA and CDR2 YSLEER. CDR3 DNA: TGCGCCAGCAGCCCGGAACCGGGTCTCGGGGGACTAGATACGCAGTATTTT. Protein product: CASSPEPGLGGLDTQYF.

The chain recombines TRBV6-1 with TRBJ2-5; D remains unclear. Germline loops: CDR1 MNHNS, CDR2 SASEGT. V was pared by 2 bases and J by 2 bases, with 12 bases between. This CDR3 comprises 15 residues. The CDR3 loop reads CASSEFGFRQETQYF. CDR3 nucleotide sequence: TGTGCCAGCAGTGAATTTGGCTTCAGGCAAGAGACCCAGTACTTC.

The V call is TRBV5-4, the J call TRBJ2-1; 15 nucleotides match TRBD2. Germline loops: CDR1 SGHNT, CDR2 YYREEE (reference sequence). The V gene end was trimmed by 5 bases and the J gene end by 9 bases; junction bases not matched to a gene: 9. The CDR3 consists of 16 residues. CDR3 in DNA: TGTGCCAGCAGTAGGACTAGCGGGGGGGCCGGCCGTGAGCAGTTCTTC. Amino acid sequence: CASSRTSGGAGREQFF.

The J gene is TRBJ2-1, the V gene TRBV27; D perhaps matches TRBD1 (5 bases). The CDR3 covers 15 residues. The V gene's germline CDR1 is MNHEY and CDR2 SMNVEV (reference sequence). The ends were cut back, 4 bases at V and 2 bases at J, with 12 bases in the middle. The CDR3 region has the DNA TGTGCCAGCAGTTCAGGGCTCCGCACCTACAATGAGCAGTTCTTC. It yields the protein CASSSGLRTYNEQFF.

The gene calls are TRBV29-1 and TRBJ2-2; 8 bases match TRBD1. CDR1 and CDR2 (germline): SQVTM, ANQGSEA. This CDR3 region has 14 residues. J was trimmed by 1 base and V by 6 bases; bases with no gene match: 4. The CDR3 DNA follows: TGCAGCGTAAGGACAGGGATGAACACCGGGGAGCTGTTTTTT. Translated: CSVRTGMNTGELFF.